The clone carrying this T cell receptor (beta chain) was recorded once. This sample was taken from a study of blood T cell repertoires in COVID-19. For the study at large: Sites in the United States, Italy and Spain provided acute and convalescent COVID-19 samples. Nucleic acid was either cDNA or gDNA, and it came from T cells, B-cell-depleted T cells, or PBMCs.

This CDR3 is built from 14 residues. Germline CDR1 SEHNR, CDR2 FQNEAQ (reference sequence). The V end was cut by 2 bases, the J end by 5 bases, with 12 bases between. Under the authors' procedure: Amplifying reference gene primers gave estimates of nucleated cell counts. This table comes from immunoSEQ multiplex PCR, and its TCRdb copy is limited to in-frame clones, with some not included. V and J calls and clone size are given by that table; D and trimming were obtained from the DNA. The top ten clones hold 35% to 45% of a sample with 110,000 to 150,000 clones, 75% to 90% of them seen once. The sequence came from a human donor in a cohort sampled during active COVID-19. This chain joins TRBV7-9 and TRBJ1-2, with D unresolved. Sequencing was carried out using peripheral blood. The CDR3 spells CASSLSAGGYGYTF. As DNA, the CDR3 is TGTGCCAGCAGCTTATCAGCGGGCGGGTATGGCTACACCTTC.